This passage covers 9 T cell receptor beta chains from one sample sequenced in a study of cytomegalovirus exposure and HLA in healthy donors. It was with 60 Vbeta and 13 Jbeta primers that the PCR ran. Data came from immunoSEQ multiplex PCR; TCRdb stores just in-frame clones and leaves some out. The sample yields 150,000 to 200,000 clones, 81% seen once. Sequencing input: PBMCs. These receptors were obtained from a man younger than 35 in good health and CMV-seronegative.

The chain recombines TRBV4-1 with TRBJ1-5; D not resolved. The CDR3 has 17 residues. The germline V and J ends were trimmed by 1 base and 6 bases, with 19 bases remaining between them. Germline V lookup: CDR1 MGHRA, CDR2 YSYEKL. In nucleotides, the CDR3 is TGCGCCAGCAGCCAAGGAACAGCGGACGTCGGTGCTCAGCCCCAGCATTTT. Its translation: CASSQGTADVGAQPQHF.

The chain has TRBV5-1 and TRBJ2-3; D possibly corresponds to TRBD2 (6 bases). Trimming removed 1 base from V and 0 bases from J, with 12 bases in between. The germline CDR1 and CDR2 sequences are SGHRS and YFSETQ. The CDR3 runs to 16 residues. Written as DNA, the CDR3 is TGCGCCAGCAGCTTGTGGGTAGCGGAGAGCACAGATACGCAGTATTTT. It encodes CASSLWVAESTDTQYF.

The chain is built from TRBV5-6 and TRBJ2-1; possibly TRBD1 for D (6 bases). Germline V gene data show CDR1 as SGHDT and CDR2 as YYEEEE. The CDR3 spans 15 residues. V lost 5 bases and J lost 2, with 14 bases in between. CDR3 nucleotide sequence: TGTGCCAGCAGGCAGGGGTCGGGGCCCTACAATGAGCAGTTCTTC. Translation gives CASRQGSGPYNEQFF. Looking up the rest from reference TRBV5-6 and TRBJ2-1 gives the full variable domain: DAGVTQSPTHLIKTRGQQVTLRCSPKSGHDTVSWYQQALGQGPQFIFQYYEEEERQRGNFPDRFSGHQFPNYSSELNVNALLLGDSALYLCASRQGSGPYNEQFFGPGTRLTVL.

V usage is TRBV9 and J usage is TRBJ2-7, with 7 bases that match TRBD2. V shed 0 bases, J shed 2 bases, and the junction held 5 bases outside the gene matches. CDR1 is SGDLS and CDR2 is YYNGEE in the germline V gene. CDR3 size: 15 residues. The CDR3 loop reads CASSVASGTAYEQYF. CDR3 DNA sequence: TGTGCCAGCAGCGTAGCGAGCGGGACGGCCTACGAGCAGTACTTC.

This clone occurred a few times. The chain has TRBV5-4 and TRBJ1-4, with a weak D call TRBD1 (6 bases). CDR1 and CDR2 (germline): SGHNT, YYREEE (reference sequence). V lost 7 bases and J lost 8, with 18 bases in between. The CDR3 sequence is 14 residues long. The CDR3 region is CASRKQGKWEKLFF. The CDR3 coding sequence is TGTGCCAGCCGCAAGCAGGGGAAGTGGGAAAAACTGTTTTTT.

CDR3 sequence: CASNRPGYTEAFF. The CDR3 region has the DNA TGTGCCAGTAATCGTCCAGGGTACACTGAAGCTTTCTTT. The V and J genes are TRBV19 and TRBJ1-1; D might be TRBD1 (5 bases). Germline CDR1 is LNHDA and CDR2 is SQIVND (reference sequence). V lost 7 bases, J lost 3 bases, and 12 bases lay in between. The CDR3 extends over 13 amino acids.

The gene calls are TRBV6-4 and TRBJ1-1, with no clear D. Germline V gene sequence: CDR1 MRHNA, CDR2 SNTAGT. Trimming shortened V by 8 bases and J by 1 base, and 5 bases separated the two germline ends. This CDR3 comprises 11 residues. The CDR3 sequence: CASGRNTEAFF. CDR3 DNA: TGTGCCAGCGGGCGGAACACTGAAGCTTTCTTT.

The chain combines TRBV14 with TRBJ1-6; 10 bases map to TRBD1. V gave up 1 base and J gave up 0 bases; unmatched junction bases: 9. The CDR3 totals 20 residues. Germline assignment: CDR1 SGHDN and CDR2 FVKESK. This chain's CDR3 is CASSQVPGQGPYSYNSPLHF. The CDR3 region has the DNA TGTGCCAGCAGCCAAGTCCCGGGACAGGGGCCTTACTCCTATAATTCACCCCTCCACTTT.

The chain couples TRBV27 to TRBJ1-1; D remains unclear. Germline loops: CDR1 MNHEY, CDR2 SMNVEV (reference sequence). CDR3 length: 14 amino acids. V was pared by 3 bases and J by 0 bases, with 8 bases between. CDR3 sequence: CASSLRFMNTEAFF. The CDR3 DNA follows: TGTGCCAGCAGTTTGAGGTTCATGAACACTGAAGCTTTCTTT.